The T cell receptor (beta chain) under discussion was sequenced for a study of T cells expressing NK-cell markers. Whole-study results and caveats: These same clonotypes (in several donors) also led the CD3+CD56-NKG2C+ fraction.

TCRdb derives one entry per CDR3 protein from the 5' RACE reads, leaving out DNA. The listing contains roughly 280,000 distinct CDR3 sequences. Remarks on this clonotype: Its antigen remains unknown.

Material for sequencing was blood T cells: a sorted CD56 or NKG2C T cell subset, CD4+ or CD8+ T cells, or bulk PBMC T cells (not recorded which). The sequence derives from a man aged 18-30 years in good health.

The CDR3 spells CSLRTGNTEAFF. The chain has TRBV29-1 and TRBJ1-1; TCRdb indicates TRBD1, and absent DNA this call remains unverified. The CDR3 covers 12 residues. The germline V gene has CDR1 SQVTM and CDR2 ANQGSEA.